This entry is about one T cell receptor (beta chain). The data are from a study of cytomegalovirus exposure and HLA in healthy donors. V gave up 5 bases and J gave up 2 bases; unmatched junction bases: 1. Germline V gene sequence: CDR1 MNHEY, CDR2 SMNVEV (reference sequence). CDR3 size: 13 residues. The PCR used 60 Vbeta and 13 Jbeta primers. Some clones are missing from TCRdb's copy, which holds only in-frame ones; the method was immunoSEQ multiplex PCR. The repertoire consists of some 220,000 clones, with around 80% occurring once and the leading ten covering about 0.5%. This chain connects TRBV27 to TRBJ1-1; 8 bases are a match to TRBD1. The clonotype was recovered from a boy aged 5 to 17 in good health and CMV-seronegative. Specimen: PBMCs. DNA of the CDR3: TGTGCCAGCAGTGACAGGGGAAACACTGAAGCTTTCTTT. This codes for CASSDRGNTEAFF.